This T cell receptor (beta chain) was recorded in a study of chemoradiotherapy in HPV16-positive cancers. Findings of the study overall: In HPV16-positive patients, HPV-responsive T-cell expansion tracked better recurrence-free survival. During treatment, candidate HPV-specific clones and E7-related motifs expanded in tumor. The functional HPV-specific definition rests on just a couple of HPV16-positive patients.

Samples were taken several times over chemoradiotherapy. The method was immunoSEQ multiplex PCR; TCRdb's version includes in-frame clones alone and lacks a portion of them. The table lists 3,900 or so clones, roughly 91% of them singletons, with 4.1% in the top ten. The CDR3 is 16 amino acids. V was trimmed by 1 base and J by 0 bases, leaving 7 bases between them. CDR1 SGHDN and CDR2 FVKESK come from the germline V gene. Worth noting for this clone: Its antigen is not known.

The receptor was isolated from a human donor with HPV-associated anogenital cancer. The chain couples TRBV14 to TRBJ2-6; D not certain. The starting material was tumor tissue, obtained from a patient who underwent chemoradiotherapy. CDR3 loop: CASSQVGYSGANVLTF. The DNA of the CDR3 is TGTGCCAGCAGCCAAGTTGGTTACTCTGGGGCCAACGTCCTGACTTTC.